This T cell receptor beta chain was recovered during a study of control samples from healthy donors and cancer patients. Sequencing was performed with immunoSEQ multiplex PCR; in TCRdb, only in-frame clones are kept and a portion is missing. The repertoire includes roughly 86,000 clones, 90% of them detected once, and about 4% sits in the top ten. There are 13 residues in the CDR3. V was cut by 2 bases and J by 2 bases, with 6 bases left in between. The specimen sequenced was blood. The chain has TRBV12-3 or TRBV12-4 and TRBJ1-2; D might be TRBD1 (5 bases). This TCR came from a woman aged 18-29 years in good health. CDR3 sequence: CASSLRGNYGYTF. Written as DNA, the CDR3 is TGTGCCAGCAGTTTACGGGGGAACTATGGCTACACCTTC.